One and the same sample provided the 22 T cell receptor beta chains below, sequenced in a study of blood T cell repertoires in COVID-19. Generated by immunoSEQ multiplex PCR, the TCRdb table keeps only in-frame clones and is missing some. The sample carries some 220,000 clones, 65% to 85% recorded once. What was sequenced was peripheral blood. The source of these receptors is a human donor in a cohort sampled during active COVID-19.

CDR3 protein: CASSINGLKVTGELFF. The CDR3 DNA sequence: TGCGCCAGCAGCATTAACGGGTTGAAGGTCACCGGGGAGCTGTTTTTT. The V call is TRBV5-1, the J call TRBJ2-2; D ambiguous. The CDR3 has 16 amino acids. V was shortened by 4 bases and J by 4 bases, with 17 bases between the two germline ends. CDR1 is SGHRS and CDR2 is YFSETQ in the germline V gene.

The chain links TRBV5-5 to TRBJ2-2, with 7 positions matching TRBD1. Per germline, CDR1 SGHKS and CDR2 YYEKEE (reference sequence). CDR3 length: 15 residues. The V gene end was trimmed by 4 bases and the J gene end by 4 bases; junction bases not matched to a gene: 7. The CDR3 spells CASSQARGRTGELFF. CDR3 in DNA: TGTGCCAGCAGCCAGGCGAGGGGGCGCACCGGGGAGCTGTTTTTT.

The CDR3 nucleotides read TGTGCCAGCACAAGCGGGAGTTCCGCCGGGGAGCTGTTTTTT. Translation: CASTSGSSAGELFF. V and J are TRBV2 and TRBJ2-2, with 8 bases that match TRBD2. V was pared by 7 bases and J by 6 bases, with 7 bases of the junction left unmatched. CDR1 SNHLY and CDR2 FYNNEI come from the germline V gene. This CDR3 contains 14 residues.

The rearrangement joins TRBV24-1 to TRBJ2-1; 12 bases line up with TRBD1. This CDR3 region has 15 residues. The V gene end was trimmed by 7 bases and the J gene end by 8 bases; junction bases not matched to a gene: 8. Germline-derived CDR1 and CDR2 are KGHDR and SFDVKD. CDR3 nucleotides: TGTGCCACCAGAGCCGGGACAGGGGGCAGAGATGAGCAGTTCTTC. Translating gives CATRAGTGGRDEQFF.

This clone was seen once. The V call is TRBV19, the J call TRBJ1-1; D is unresolved. Germline values: CDR1 LNHDA, CDR2 SQIVND (reference sequence). The length of the CDR3 is 13 residues. The germline V and J ends were trimmed by 4 bases and 8 bases, with 14 bases remaining between them. CDR3 region: CASSRVTEVEAFF. CDR3 DNA: TGTGCCAGTAGTAGGGTAACAGAAGTGGAAGCTTTCTTT.

The chain has TRBV18 and TRBJ2-7; 7 bases agree with TRBD1. The CDR3 extends over 18 amino acids. Germline CDR1 and CDR2: KGHSH and LQKENI. Trimming removed 3 bases from V and 0 bases from J; junction bases left unmatched: 14. The CDR3 loop is CASSPIDPLRDSSYEQYF. The CDR3 DNA is TGTGCCAGCTCACCCATCGACCCCTTAAGGGACAGCTCCTACGAGCAGTACTTC.

This clone was picked up a small number of times. This rearrangement joins TRBV2 to TRBJ2-7, with a tentative D call TRBD1 (6 bases). Deletions cut 6 bases from V and 6 bases from J, with 15 bases between. The CDR3 covers 13 residues. CDR1 and CDR2 from the germline V gene are SNHLY and FYNNEI. The CDR3 region has the DNA TGTGCCAGCAGGAGCGGCAGGGGTGGCGAGCAGTACTTC. This encodes CASRSGRGGEQYF.

V and J are TRBV19 and TRBJ1-2; TRBD1 agrees at 10 bases. There are 15 residues in the CDR3. Germline loops: CDR1 LNHDA, CDR2 SQIVND (reference sequence). The V segment lost 3 bases and the J segment 4 bases; nucleotides outside the gene matches: 5. The CDR3 is CASSMFGTGVYGYTF. For the CDR3, the DNA is TGTGCCAGTAGTATGTTCGGGACAGGGGTCTATGGCTACACCTTC.

The rearrangement joins TRBV28 to TRBJ1-2, with D perhaps TRBD1 (6 bases). Trimming cost V 5 bases and J 2 bases, with 12 bases left between them. CDR1 is MDHEN and CDR2 is SYDVKM in the germline V gene. The CDR3 has 14 residues. CDR3: CASSRDTRNYGYTF. CDR3 bases: TGTGCCAGCAGTCGGGACACCCGGAACTATGGCTACACCTTC.

This clone appeared once. This chain links TRBV3-1 (or the pseudogene TRBV3-2) with TRBJ1-1; D is ambiguous. Per germline, CDR1 LGHDT and CDR2 YNNKEL (reference sequence). This CDR3 spans 13 amino acids. The V gene lost 8 bases and the J gene lost 1 base, with 11 bases spanning the gap. In DNA form, the CDR3 reads TGTGCCAGCGGTCAATACGGGAACACTGAAGCTTTCTTT. Its translation is CASGQYGNTEAFF.

The chain employs TRBV6-5 and TRBJ2-3; 7 bases agree with TRBD2. After removal of 2 bases from V and 4 bases from J, the junction contained 3 bases not matched to a gene. CDR3 length: 14 residues. The V gene's germline CDR1 is MNHEY and CDR2 SVGAGI. CDR3 sequence reads: CASSYGLVADTQYF. In nucleotides, the CDR3 is TGTGCCAGCAGTTACGGACTAGTTGCAGATACGCAGTATTTT.

The chain uses TRBV5-6 and TRBJ2-3, with 9 bases identical to TRBD2. CDR1 and CDR2 (germline): SGHDT, YYEEEE. The junction had 5 bases not matched to a gene; V was cut back by 4 bases and J by 5 bases. The CDR3 has 14 amino acids. The CDR3 DNA follows: TGTGCCAGCAGCAAGCGGGGGGCACGAGATACGCAGTATTTT. It encodes CASSKRGARDTQYF.

The chain links TRBV11-3 to TRBJ2-1; 14 bases fit TRBD2. CDR1 SGHNT and CDR2 YENEEA come from the germline V gene. Losses at the gene ends were 0 bases for V and 6 bases for J; bases not matched to a gene: 7. CDR3 size: 18 residues. The CDR3: CASSLDMTSGRGINEQFF. CDR3 coding DNA: TGTGCCAGCAGCTTAGATATGACTAGCGGGAGGGGGATCAATGAGCAGTTCTTC.

The J gene is TRBJ2-7, the V gene TRBV11-3; D uncertain. The length of the CDR3 is 11 residues. Trimming stripped 5 bases from V and 3 bases from J, with 5 bases between. CDR1 and CDR2 from the germline V gene are SGHNT and YENEEA. CDR3 in DNA: TGTGCCAGCAGCCGCGACTACGAGCAGTACTTC. Translating gives CASSRDYEQYF.

This chain links TRBV6-5 with TRBJ1-1; the match to TRBD1 covers 7 bases. Germline assignment: CDR1 MNHEY and CDR2 SVGAGI. CDR3 length equals 15 residues. V lost 6 bases, J lost 8 bases, and 15 bases stayed unmatched. The chain's CDR3 is CASRGLRGGIGEAFF. The CDR3 DNA sequence: TGTGCCAGCAGGGGTCTACGAGGGGGCATAGGAGAAGCTTTCTTT.

The chain recombines TRBV24-1 with TRBJ2-5; 16 bases are a match to TRBD2. V trimming: 1 base; J trimming: 5 bases; junction bases outside the gene matches: 12. From germline, CDR1 is KGHDR and CDR2 SFDVKD. The CDR3 extends over 20 amino acids. As DNA, the CDR3 is TGTGCCACCAGTGATTTTCGTCCCGGGACTAGCGGGGGGGCCGCGGAGACCCAGTACTTC. Amino acids: CATSDFRPGTSGGAAETQYF.

This sequence joins TRBV7-8 and TRBJ2-7; possible D gene TRBD2, 5 bases. Trimming pared 5 bases from V and 7 bases from J, leaving 21 bases between. The CDR3 length is 15 residues. The germline V gene encodes CDR1 SGHVS and CDR2 FQNEAQ. The CDR3 region has the DNA TGTGCCAGCAGCCAACCCCCGAGACCCCCGGGGGAGCAGTACTTC. It encodes CASSQPPRPPGEQYF. Together with reference TRBV7-8 and TRBJ2-7, the CDR3 gives the full variable domain: GAGVSQSPRYKVAKRGQDVALRCDPISGHVSLFWYQQALGQGPEFLTYFQNEAQLDKSGLPSDRFFAERPEGSVSTLKIQRTQQEDSAVYLCASSQPPRPPGEQYFGPGTRLTVT.

The chain is built from TRBV5-4 and TRBJ2-1; 10 positions agree with TRBD1. This CDR3 is 17 amino acids long. J lost 5 bases, V lost 0 bases, and 8 bases had no gene match. CDR1 is SGHNT and CDR2 is YYREEE in the germline V gene (reference sequence). As DNA, the CDR3 is TGTGCCAGCAGCTTGGGAGGGGGACAGGGGACCGACAATGAGCAGTTCTTC. Amino acids: CASSLGGGQGTDNEQFF.

V is TRBV2 and J is TRBJ1-2, with D maybe TRBD1 (6 bases). Trimming took 5 bases from V and 7 from J, leaving 11 bases between them. The CDR3 is 12 residues long. Germline V lookup: CDR1 SNHLY, CDR2 FYNNEI. The CDR3 here is CASSPHRAGYTF. CDR3 bases: TGTGCCAGCAGTCCTCACAGGGCTGGCTACACCTTC.

A few counts support this clone. J is TRBJ2-7 and V is TRBV7-2; 11 nucleotides agree with TRBD2. V shed 0 bases and J 3 bases; nucleotides not matched to a gene: 4. Germline values: CDR1 SGHTA, CDR2 FQGNSA. The CDR3 covers 16 residues. DNA for the CDR3: TGTGCCAGCAGCTTAGCCGGGCTAGCGGGGGGCTACGAGCAGTACTTC. Translated, it gives CASSLAGLAGGYEQYF.

The table lists this clone with a few counts. The chain is built from TRBV15 and TRBJ1-1; D ambiguous. Germline CDR1 and CDR2: LNHNV and YYDKDF (reference sequence). Trimming took off 0 bases at V and 7 bases at J, with 24 bases between the two ends. This CDR3 has 18 amino acids. CDR3 sequence (DNA): TGTGCCACCAGCAGAGATCGAAGGGCGATCGGGGAAGAGGGTGAAGCTTTCTTT. Protein sequence: CATSRDRRAIGEEGEAFF.

As DNA, the CDR3 is TGTGCCAGCTCACTTAGATCCCAGGTGGATGGCTACACCTTC. This codes for CASSLRSQVDGYTF. The chain is built from TRBV18 and TRBJ1-2; the D is unclear. V was cut by 4 bases and J by 6 bases, with 15 bases left in between. The CDR3 is made up of 14 amino acids. Germline CDR1 KGHSH, CDR2 LQKENI. The whole variable domain, filled in from reference TRBV18 and TRBJ1-2, reads NAGVMQNPRHLVRRRGQEARLRCSPMKGHSHVYWYRQLPEEGLKFMVYLQKENIIDESGMPKERFSAEFPKEGPSILRIQQVVRGDSAAYFCASSLRSQVDGYTFGSGTRLTVV.